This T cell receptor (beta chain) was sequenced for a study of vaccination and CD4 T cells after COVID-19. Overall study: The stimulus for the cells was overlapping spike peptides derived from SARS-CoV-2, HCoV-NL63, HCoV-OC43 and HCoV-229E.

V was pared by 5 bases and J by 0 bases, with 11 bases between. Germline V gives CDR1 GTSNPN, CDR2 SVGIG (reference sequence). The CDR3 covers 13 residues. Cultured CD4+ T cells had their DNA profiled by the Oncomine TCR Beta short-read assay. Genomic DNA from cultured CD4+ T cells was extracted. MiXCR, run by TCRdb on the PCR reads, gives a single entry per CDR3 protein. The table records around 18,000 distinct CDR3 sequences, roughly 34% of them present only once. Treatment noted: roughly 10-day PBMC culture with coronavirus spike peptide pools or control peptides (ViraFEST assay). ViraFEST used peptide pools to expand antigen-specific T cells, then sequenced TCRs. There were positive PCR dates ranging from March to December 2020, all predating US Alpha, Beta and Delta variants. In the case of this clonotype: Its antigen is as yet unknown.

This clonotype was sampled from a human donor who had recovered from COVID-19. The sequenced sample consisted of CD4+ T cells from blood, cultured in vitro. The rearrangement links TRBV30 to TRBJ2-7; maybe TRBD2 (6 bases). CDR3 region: CAWAHGSSYEQYF. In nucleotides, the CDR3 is TGTGCCTGGGCGCACGGGAGCTCCTACGAGCAGTACTTC.